Listed below are T cell receptor beta chains from one sample, sequenced in a study of blood T cell repertoires in COVID-19. Measured with immunoSEQ multiplex PCR; TCRdb has only the in-frame clones, and not every one. The table lists about 210,000 clones, around nine tenths of them singletons. Sequencing was performed on peripheral blood. These receptors were collected from a woman aged 40 to 50 with acute or convalescent COVID-19. CDR3s include the opening cysteine and the closing phenylalanine or tryptophan. D genes are given only for firm matches. Only part of the rows carry a size: once, few, many, or a class if the clone is expanded.

V	J	size	D	DNA	CDR3
TRBV15	TRBJ2-6	.	.	TGTGCCACCAGCGTAGACAGCCGGGGGGCCAACGTCCTGACTTTC	CATSVDSRGANVLTF
TRBV24-1	TRBJ2-3	.	.	TGTGCCACCAGTGATCCATCGGGACCGGGAGAACAGTATTTT	CATSDPSGPGEQYF
TRBV3-1/TRBV3-2	TRBJ1-1	.	TRBD1	TGTGCCAGCAGCCAAGATCGACAGGGGCTCACCCCTGAAGCTTTCTTT	CASSQDRQGLTPEAFF
TRBV11-2	TRBJ1-1	once	.	TGTGCCAGCAGCTTAGCGCTAAGGGGCACTGAAGCTTTCTTT	CASSLALRGTEAFF
TRBV24-1	TRBJ1-1	.	.	TGTGCCACCAGTGATACACAGGGACCTAACACTGAAGCTTTCTTT	CATSDTQGPNTEAFF
TRBV2	TRBJ1-2	few	TRBD1	TGTGCCAGCAGTGAGGGGGCAGGGACAGGGAGCTATGGCTACACCTTC	CASSEGAGTGSYGYTF
TRBV19	TRBJ1-2	once	TRBD1	TGTGCCAGTACTCAGGGGGCGCTGAACTATGGCTACACCTTC	CASTQGALNYGYTF
TRBV12-3/TRBV12-4	TRBJ1-2	.	.	TGTGCCAGCAGTTTACAGGGGACCTATGGCTACACCTTC	CASSLQGTYGYTF
TRBV28	TRBJ2-2	.	.	TGTGCCAGCAGTCCCCCTTCAGGGGGAGGGAACACCGGGGAGCTGTTTTTT	CASSPPSGGGNTGELFF
TRBV9	TRBJ2-5	.	.	TGTGCCAGCAGCACATCCGCCCACCGGGACTCCGTACAAGAGACCCAGTACTTC	CASSTSAHRDSVQETQYF
TRBV24-1	TRBJ1-5	.	TRBD1	TGTGCGGCTGGGACAGGGAAAGGGAATCAGCCCCAGCATTTT	CAAGTGKGNQPQHF
TRBV10-3	TRBJ2-2	.	.	TGTGCCATCAGTCAATACCTCCAGGTGAACACCGGGGAGCTGTTTTTT	CAISQYLQVNTGELFF
TRBV10-3	TRBJ1-3	.	TRBD1	TGTGCCTCTCGCGACAGGGAGTTCTACGGAAACACCATATATTTT	CASRDREFYGNTIYF
TRBV6-5	TRBJ1-1	once	TRBD1	TGTGCCAGCCAACAGGGGAGTATGACTGAAGCTTTCTTT	CASQQGSMTEAFF
TRBV15	TRBJ1-2	once	TRBD1	TGTGCCACCAGCAGAGGGGGGACAGGGGTTCAGAATGGCTACACCTTC	CATSRGGTGVQNGYTF
TRBV30	TRBJ1-2	once	TRBD1	TGTGCCTGGACTGGGACAGGGTCCGGCTACACCTTC	CAWTGTGSGYTF
TRBV2	TRBJ1-2	.	TRBD1	TGTGCCAGCAGTGTCCAGGGGGCCTATGGCTACACCTTC	CASSVQGAYGYTF
TRBV19	TRBJ2-1	.	TRBD2	TGTGCCAGTAGTATAAGACTAGCGGGGGGGCCTGGTGAGCAGTTCTTC	CASSIRLAGGPGEQFF
TRBV27	TRBJ1-1	.	.	TGTGCCAGCAGTTTAGGCTGGAACACTGAAGCTTTCTTT	CASSLGWNTEAFF
TRBV7-6	TRBJ1-4	.	.	TGTGCCAGCAGCACCATTCGGGGGAAGGATGAAAAACTGTTTTTT	CASSTIRGKDEKLFF
TRBV5-1	TRBJ1-2	.	TRBD1	TGCGCCAGCAGCTTGAACAGGGGACAGAAGTTTACTAACTATGGCTACACCTTC	CASSLNRGQKFTNYGYTF
TRBV14	TRBJ1-2	.	TRBD1	TGTGCCAGCAGCAAGGGACAGGGAACGGGCGGCTACACCTTC	CASSKGQGTGGYTF
TRBV9	TRBJ1-4	.	.	TGTGCCAGCAGCGTTAGGGAGGGAGGGGGAAGAACTAATGAAAAACTGTTTTTT	CASSVREGGGRTNEKLFF
TRBV15	TRBJ1-3	once	TRBD1	TGTGCCACCAGCAGCAGGACAGGTTCTGGAAACACCATATATTTT	CATSSRTGSGNTIYF
TRBV5-6	TRBJ2-5	.	.	TGTGCCAGCAGCTTGTTAACGGCGGGGGAGACCCAGTACTTC	CASSLLTAGETQYF
TRBV20-1	TRBJ1-2	.	.	TGCAGTGCCAGGTGGGGCTCTGGCTACACCTTC	CSARWGSGYTF
TRBV19	TRBJ1-1	.	.	TGTGCCAGTAGCCAACCGGGTATCACTGAAGCTTTCTTT	CASSQPGITEAFF
TRBV3-1/TRBV3-2	TRBJ1-4	.	.	TGTGCCAGCAGCCTTGGGAGAACTAATGAAAAACTGTTTTTT	CASSLGRTNEKLFF
TRBV18	TRBJ1-1	.	.	TGTGCCAGCTCTCCGCGGGCGTCTTGGGCCTACACTGAAGCTTTCTTT	CASSPRASWAYTEAFF
TRBV7-9	TRBJ1-1	once	.	TGTGCCAGCATCGCAGGGAACACTGAAGCTTTCTTT	CASIAGNTEAFF
TRBV7-2	TRBJ2-3	.	.	TGTGCCAGCAGCTTAAAGGGGCAAGTCACAGATACGCAGTATTTT	CASSLKGQVTDTQYF
TRBV4-1	TRBJ1-1	.	TRBD1	TGCGCCAGCAGCCAGATACAGGGGGCGGGTGAAGCTTTCTTT	CASSQIQGAGEAFF
TRBV12-3/TRBV12-4	TRBJ2-5	.	.	TGTGCCAGCAGCCAAGGGGGGGAAGAGACCCAGTACTTC	CASSQGGEETQYF
TRBV6-1	TRBJ1-4	.	.	TGTGCCAGCAGTGAAGGTGGCACTAATGAAAAACTGTTTTTT	CASSEGGTNEKLFF
TRBV9	TRBJ1-5	.	.	TGTGCCAGCAGCGCTTATAGCAATCAGCCCCAGCATTTT	CASSAYSNQPQHF
TRBV24-1	TRBJ2-5	.	TRBD1	TGTGCCACCAGTGATTTTACAGGGGGTGAGGAGACCCAGTACTTC	CATSDFTGGEETQYF
TRBV6-5	TRBJ1-5	.	TRBD1	TGTGCCAGCAGCTCGACAGGGAGCAATCAGCCCCAGCATTTT	CASSSTGSNQPQHF
TRBV7-2	TRBJ1-2	.	.	TGTGCCAGCAGCTCCCACGGTCCGACAGTCTCAGATGGCTACACCTTC	CASSSHGPTVSDGYTF
TRBV5-4	TRBJ2-2	.	TRBD2	TGTGCCAGCAGCCCGAGCGGGGGGGCCACCGGCGGGGAGCTGTTTTTT	CASSPSGGATGGELFF
TRBV2	TRBJ1-2	.	TRBD1	TGTGCCAGCAGCACAGGGGGGCACGGCTACACCTTC	CASSTGGHGYTF
TRBV2	TRBJ1-4	.	.	TGTGCCAGCAGTGCGGGAGGGGCAGGGGATAATGAAAAACTGTTTTTT	CASSAGGAGDNEKLFF
TRBV7-2	TRBJ2-5	.	TRBD1	TGTGCCAGCAGCTTAGCTGCACAGGGGGCCGGAGAGACCCAGTACTTC	CASSLAAQGAGETQYF
TRBV5-5	TRBJ1-2	.	TRBD1	TGTGCCAGCAGCCCGGGACAGGGAAACTATGGCTACACCTTC	CASSPGQGNYGYTF
TRBV14	TRBJ2-3	.	.	TGTGCCAGCAGCCAAGTGAGGCTAGTCTCAGATACGCAGTATTTT	CASSQVRLVSDTQYF
TRBV19	TRBJ1-2	.	.	TGTGCCAGTAGTGAGGGGGGGCGTCTCCACTATGGCTACACCTTC	CASSEGGRLHYGYTF
TRBV11-2	TRBJ2-2	.	TRBD2	TGTGCCAGCAGCTTACGGGATGCGGGGGGACTAACCGGGGAGCTGTTTTTT	CASSLRDAGGLTGELFF